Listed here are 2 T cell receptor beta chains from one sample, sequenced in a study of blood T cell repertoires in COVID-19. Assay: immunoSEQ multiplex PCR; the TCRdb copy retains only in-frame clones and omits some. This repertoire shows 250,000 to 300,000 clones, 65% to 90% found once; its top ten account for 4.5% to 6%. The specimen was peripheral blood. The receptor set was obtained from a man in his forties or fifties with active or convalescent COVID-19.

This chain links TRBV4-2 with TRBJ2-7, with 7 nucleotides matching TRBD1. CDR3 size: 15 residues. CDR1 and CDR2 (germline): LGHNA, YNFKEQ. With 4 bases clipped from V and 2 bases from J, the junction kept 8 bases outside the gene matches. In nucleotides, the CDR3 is TGTGCCAGCAGCCCCCCGCAGGGGGAAGCCTACGAGCAGTACTTC. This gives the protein CASSPPQGEAYEQYF.

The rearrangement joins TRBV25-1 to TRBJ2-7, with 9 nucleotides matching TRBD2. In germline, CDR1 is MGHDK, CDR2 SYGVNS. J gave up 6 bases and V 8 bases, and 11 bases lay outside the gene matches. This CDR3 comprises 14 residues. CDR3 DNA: TGTGCCAGCTCGACTAGCGGAAAGATGAGCGAGCAGTACTTC. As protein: CASSTSGKMSEQYF.